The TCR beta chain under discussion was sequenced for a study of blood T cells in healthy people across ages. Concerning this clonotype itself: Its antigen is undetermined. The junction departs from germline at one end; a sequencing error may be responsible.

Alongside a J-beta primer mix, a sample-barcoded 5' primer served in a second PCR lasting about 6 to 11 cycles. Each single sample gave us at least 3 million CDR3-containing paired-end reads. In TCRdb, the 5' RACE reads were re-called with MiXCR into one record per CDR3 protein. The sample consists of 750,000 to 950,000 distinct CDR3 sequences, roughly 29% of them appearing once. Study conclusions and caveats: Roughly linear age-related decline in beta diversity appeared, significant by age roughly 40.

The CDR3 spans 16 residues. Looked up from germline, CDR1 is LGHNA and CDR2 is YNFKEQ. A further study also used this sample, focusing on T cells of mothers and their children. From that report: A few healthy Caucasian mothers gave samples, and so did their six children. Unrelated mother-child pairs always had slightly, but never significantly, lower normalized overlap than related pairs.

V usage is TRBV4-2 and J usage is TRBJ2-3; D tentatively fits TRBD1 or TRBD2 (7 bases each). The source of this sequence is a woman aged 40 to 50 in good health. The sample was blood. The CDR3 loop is CAGSQEVRGGTDTQYF. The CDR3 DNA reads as TGTGCCGGCAGCCAAGAAGTCAGGGGGGGGACAGATACGCAGTATTTT.